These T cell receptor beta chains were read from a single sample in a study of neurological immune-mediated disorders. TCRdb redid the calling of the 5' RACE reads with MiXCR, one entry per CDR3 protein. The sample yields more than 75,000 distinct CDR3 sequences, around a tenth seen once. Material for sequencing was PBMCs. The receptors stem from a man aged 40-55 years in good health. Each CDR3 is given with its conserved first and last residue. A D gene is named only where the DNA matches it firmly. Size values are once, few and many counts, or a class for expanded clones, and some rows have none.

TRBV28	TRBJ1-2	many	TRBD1	CASSLSQGDYGYTF	TGTGCCAGCAGTTTATCGCAGGGGGACTATGGCTACACCTTC
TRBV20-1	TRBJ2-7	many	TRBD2	CSATPLGERGAYEQYF	TGCAGTGCTACCCCCCTCGGGGAGCGGGGGGCCTACGAGCAGTACTTC
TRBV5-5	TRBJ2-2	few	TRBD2	CASSLALAGGPGNTGELFF	TGTGCCAGCAGCTTGGCATTAGCGGGAGGGCCAGGAAACACCGGGGAGCTGTTTTTT
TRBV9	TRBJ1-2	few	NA	CASSLQGSGYTF	TGTGCCAGCAGCTTACAGGGTAGTGGCTACACCTTC
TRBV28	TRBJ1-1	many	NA	CASSSSGGVRTEAFF	TGTGCCAGCAGTTCTTCCGGCGGGGTCAGGACTGAAGCTTTCTTT
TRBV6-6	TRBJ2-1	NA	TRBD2	CASSQRTSAYNEQFF	TGTGCCAGCAGTCAACGGACTAGCGCCTACAATGAGCAGTTCTTC
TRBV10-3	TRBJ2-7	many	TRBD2	CAISGGTTLSYEQYF	TGTGCCATCAGTGGGGGGACTACACTATCCTACGAGCAGTACTTC
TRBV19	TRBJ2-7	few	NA	CASSPLQGTYEQYF	TGTGCCAGTAGTCCTTTACAGGGAACCTACGAGCAGTACTTC
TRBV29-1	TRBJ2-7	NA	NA	CSVVHYEQYF	TGCAGCGTTGTACACTACGAGCAGTACTTC
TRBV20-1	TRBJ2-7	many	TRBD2	CSARGRETYYEQYF	TGCAGTGCTAGAGGGCGGGAGACCTACTACGAGCAGTACTTC
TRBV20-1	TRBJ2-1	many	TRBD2	CSATTSGGHFYNEQFF	TGCAGTGCTACGACTAGCGGGGGACATTTCTACAATGAGCAGTTCTTC
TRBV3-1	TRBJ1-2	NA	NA	CASSQQDYGYTF	TGTGCCAGCAGCCAACAAGACTATGGCTACACCTTC
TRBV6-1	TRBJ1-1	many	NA	CASSEEGPMNTEAFF	TGTGCCAGCAGTGAAGAGGGTCCCATGAACACTGAAGCTTTCTTT
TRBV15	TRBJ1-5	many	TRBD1	CATSIFRQGGNQPQHF	TGTGCCACCAGCATATTTAGACAGGGGGGCAATCAGCCCCAGCATTTT
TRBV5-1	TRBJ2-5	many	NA	CASSLREETQYF	TGCGCCAGCAGCTTGAGAGAAGAGACCCAGTACTTC
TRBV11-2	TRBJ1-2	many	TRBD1	CASSPDRDYGYTF	TGTGCCAGCAGCCCCGACAGGGACTATGGCTACACCTTC
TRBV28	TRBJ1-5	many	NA	CASMGGQLNNQPQHF	TGTGCCAGCATGGGTGGGCAGCTTAACAATCAGCCCCAGCATTTT
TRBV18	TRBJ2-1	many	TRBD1	CASSPSTGADEQFF	TGTGCCAGCTCACCATCAACAGGGGCAGATGAGCAGTTCTTC
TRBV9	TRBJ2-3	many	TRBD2	CASSAIAGVSTDTQYF	TGTGCCAGCAGCGCCATAGCGGGAGTTTCCACAGATACGCAGTATTTT
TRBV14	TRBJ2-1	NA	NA	CASRITSSSYNEQFF	TGTGCCAGCAGGATTACGTCGAGCTCCTACAATGAGCAGTTCTTC
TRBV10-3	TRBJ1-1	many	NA	CAIKGNTEAFF	TGTGCCATCAAGGGGAATACTGAAGCTTTCTTT
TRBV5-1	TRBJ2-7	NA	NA	CASSLGGLLYEQYF	TGCGCCAGCAGCTTGGGGGGGTTGCTCTACGAGCAGTACTTC
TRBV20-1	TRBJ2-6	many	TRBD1	CSARGRQGTAGANVLTF	TGCAGTGCTAGAGGCAGACAGGGGACGGCTGGGGCCAACGTCCTGACTTTC
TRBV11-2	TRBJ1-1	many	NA	CASSLDWARNTEAFF	TGTGCCAGCAGCTTAGATTGGGCCAGGAACACTGAAGCTTTCTTT
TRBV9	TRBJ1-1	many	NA	CASSDRYGGTEAFF	TGTGCCAGCAGCGACCGTTACGGGGGGACTGAAGCTTTCTTT
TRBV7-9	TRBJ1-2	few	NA	CASSSPSDRVVNYGYTF	TGTGCCAGCAGCTCCCCTTCCGACAGAGTCGTGAACTATGGCTACACCTTC
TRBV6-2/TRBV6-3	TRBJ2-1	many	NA	CASSPRAGHNEQFF	TGTGCCAGCAGCCCGCGGGCAGGGCACAATGAGCAGTTCTTC
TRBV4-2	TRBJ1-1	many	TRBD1	CASSQDIARGKNTEAFF	TGTGCCAGCAGCCAAGATATCGCCAGGGGGAAGAACACTGAAGCTTTCTTT
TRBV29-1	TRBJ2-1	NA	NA	CSVGGSYNEQFF	TGCAGCGTTGGGGGCTCCTACAATGAGCAGTTCTTC
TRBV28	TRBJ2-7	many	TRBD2	CASSLFASGDQSYEQYF	TGTGCCAGCAGTTTATTCGCCAGCGGGGATCAATCCTACGAGCAGTACTTC
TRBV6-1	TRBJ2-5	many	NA	CASSRLGIQETQYF	TGTGCCAGCAGTCGACTAGGGATTCAAGAGACCCAGTACTTC
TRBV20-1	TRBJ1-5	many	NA	CSARLPGRATNQPQHF	TGCAGTGCTAGGTTACCTGGCAGGGCCACCAATCAGCCCCAGCATTTT
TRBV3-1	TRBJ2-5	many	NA	CASSHLQETQYF	TGTGCCAGCAGCCACCTGCAAGAGACCCAGTACTTC
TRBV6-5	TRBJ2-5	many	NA	CASRPRGSGGETQYF	TGTGCCAGCAGACCTCGGGGTAGCGGAGGGGAGACCCAGTACTTC
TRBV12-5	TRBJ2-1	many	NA	CASGLGDERQNEQFF	TGTGCTAGTGGTTTGGGAGACGAGCGTCAAAATGAGCAGTTCTTC
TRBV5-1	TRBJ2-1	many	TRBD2	CASSSASGGNEQFF	TGCGCCAGCAGCTCCGCTAGCGGGGGGAATGAGCAGTTCTTC
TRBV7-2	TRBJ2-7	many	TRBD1	CASSLGGTVSYEQYF	TGTGCCAGCAGCTTAGGAGGGACAGTCTCCTACGAGCAGTACTTC
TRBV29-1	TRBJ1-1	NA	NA	CSVEDDGIEAFF	TGCAGCGTTGAAGATGACGGGATTGAAGCTTTCTTT
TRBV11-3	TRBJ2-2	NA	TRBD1	CASSLDVETGITGELFF	TGTGCCAGCAGCCTTGACGTGGAGACAGGGATCACCGGGGAGCTGTTTTTT
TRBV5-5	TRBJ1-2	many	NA	CASSPTGGGANYGYTF	TGTGCCAGCAGCCCCACCGGTGGGGGTGCTAACTATGGCTACACCTTC
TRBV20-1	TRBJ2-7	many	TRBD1	CSASSGTGGDEQYF	TGCAGTGCTAGTTCCGGGACAGGGGGGGACGAGCAGTACTTC
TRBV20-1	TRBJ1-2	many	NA	CSARDRLGGNNNGYTF	TGCAGTGCTAGAGACCGCTTGGGGGGGAATAATAATGGCTACACCTTC
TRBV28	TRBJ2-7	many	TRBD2	CASTSSGSYEQYF	TGTGCCAGCACTTCTAGCGGATCCTACGAGCAGTACTTC
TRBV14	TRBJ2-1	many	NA	CASSLSGGGLNEQFF	TGTGCCAGCAGCCTCTCAGGGGGAGGGCTCAATGAGCAGTTCTTC
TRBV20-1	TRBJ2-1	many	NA	CSAYDQGLLNEQFF	TGCAGTGCTTATGACCAGGGACTCTTGAATGAGCAGTTCTTC